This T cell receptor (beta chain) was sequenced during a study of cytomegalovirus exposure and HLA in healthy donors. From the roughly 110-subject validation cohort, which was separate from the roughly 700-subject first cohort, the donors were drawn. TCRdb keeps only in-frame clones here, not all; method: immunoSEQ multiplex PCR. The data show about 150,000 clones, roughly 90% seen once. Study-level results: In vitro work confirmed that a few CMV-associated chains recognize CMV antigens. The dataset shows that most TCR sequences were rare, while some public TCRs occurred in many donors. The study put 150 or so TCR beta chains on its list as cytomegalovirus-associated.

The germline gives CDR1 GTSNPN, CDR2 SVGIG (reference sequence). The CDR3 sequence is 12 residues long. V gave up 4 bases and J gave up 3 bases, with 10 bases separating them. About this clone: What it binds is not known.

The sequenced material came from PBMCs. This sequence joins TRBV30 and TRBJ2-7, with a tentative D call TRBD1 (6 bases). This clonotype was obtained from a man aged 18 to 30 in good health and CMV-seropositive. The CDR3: CAWNRDNYEQYF. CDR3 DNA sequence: TGTGCCTGGAACCGGGACAACTACGAGCAGTACTTC.